Below are 13 T cell receptor beta chains sequenced from a single sample in a study of cytomegalovirus exposure and HLA in healthy donors. With 60 Vbeta and 13 Jbeta primers, the PCR was carried out. Profiled with immunoSEQ multiplex PCR; TCRdb holds only in-frame clones, not every one. The repertoire shows approximately 140,000 clones; the top ten hold 2.7%. The sequenced sample was PBMCs. These receptor sequences come from a man aged 40-49 years in good health and CMV-seronegative.

J is TRBJ2-2 and V is TRBV7-9; D might be TRBD1 (5 bases). The germline V gene encodes CDR1 SEHNR and CDR2 FQNEAQ (reference sequence). The CDR3 consists of 14 residues. V was clipped by 4 bases and J by 6 bases, with 12 bases between them. CDR3 loop: CASSSLLRAGELFF. The CDR3 coding sequence is TGTGCCAGCAGCTCATTACTCAGGGCCGGGGAGCTGTTTTTT.

The rearrangement uses TRBV10-2 and TRBJ2-7, with 10 positions matching TRBD1. Germline V lookup: CDR1 WSHSY, CDR2 SAAADI. The CDR3 covers 20 residues. The V gene end was trimmed by 6 bases and the J gene end by 4 bases; junction bases not matched to a gene: 24. This CDR3 reads CASSDGGGIPGQGSPYEQYF. CDR3 sequence (DNA): TGCGCCAGCAGCGATGGAGGAGGGATACCGGGACAGGGGTCCCCTTACGAGCAGTACTTC.

This chain joins TRBV6-5 and TRBJ1-2, with 9 bases fitting TRBD1. Germline V CDR1 and CDR2: MNHEY, SVGAGI. This CDR3 has 14 residues. J lost 8 bases, V lost 6 bases, and 10 bases had no gene match. The CDR3 protein is CASSPTGGEKGYTF. The CDR3 nucleotides are TGTGCCAGCAGCCCAACAGGGGGCGAGAAGGGCTACACCTTC.

V is TRBV7-9 and J is TRBJ1-5, with D possibly matching TRBD1 (6 bases). This CDR3 comprises 12 residues. The V gene's germline CDR1 is SEHNR and CDR2 FQNEAQ (reference sequence). Trimming pared 5 bases from V and 12 bases from J, leaving 14 bases between. CDR3 protein: CASSRSGQLQHF. In nucleotides, the CDR3 is TGTGCCAGCAGCAGATCGGGACAACTCCAGCATTTT.

This chain links TRBV7-9 with TRBJ2-1, with D perhaps matching TRBD2 (6 bases). Germline V lookup: CDR1 SEHNR, CDR2 FQNEAQ (reference sequence). V was cut by 2 bases and J by 5 bases, with 19 bases left in between. The length of the CDR3 is 17 residues. CDR3 amino acids: CASSLSRGETYNNEQFF. The DNA of the CDR3 is TGTGCCAGCAGCTTAAGCCGCGGGGAGACCTATAACAATGAGCAGTTCTTC. The full variable domain, rest sourced from reference TRBV7-9 and TRBJ2-1, is DTGVSQNPRHKITKRGQNVTFRCDPISEHNRLYWYRQTLGQGPEFLTYFQNEAQLEKSRLLSDRFSAERPKGSFSTLEIQRTEQGDSAMYLCASSLSRGETYNNEQFFGPGTRLTVL.

The rearrangement joins TRBV2 to TRBJ1-6, with D maybe TRBD1 (6 bases). The CDR3 totals 15 residues. Germline V gene data show CDR1 as SNHLY and CDR2 as FYNNEI. Trimming removed 3 bases from V and 5 bases from J, with 11 bases in between. CDR3 sequence: CASSEDRGNNSPLHF. For the CDR3, the DNA is TGTGCCAGCAGTGAGGATAGGGGGAATAATTCACCCCTCCACTTT. The full variable domain, with the rest looked up from reference TRBV2 and TRBJ1-6, is EPEVTQTPSHQVTQMGQEVILRCVPISNHLYFYWYRQILGQKVEFLVSFYNNEISEKSEIFDDQFSVERPDGSNFTLKIRSTKLEDSAMYFCASSEDRGNNSPLHFGNGTRLTVT.

V is TRBV18 and J is TRBJ2-2, with D uncertain. Between the trimmed V and J ends, which lost 4 bases and 3 bases, there was a span of 12 bases. CDR1 and CDR2 (germline): KGHSH, LQKENI. The CDR3 contains 15 residues. The CDR3: CASSLMSRDTGELFF. Written as DNA, the CDR3 is TGTGCCAGCTCACTTATGAGCCGCGACACCGGGGAGCTGTTTTTT. The full variable domain, its missing parts supplied by reference TRBV18 and TRBJ2-2, is NAGVMQNPRHLVRRRGQEARLRCSPMKGHSHVYWYRQLPEEGLKFMVYLQKENIIDESGMPKERFSAEFPKEGPSILRIQQVVRGDSAAYFCASSLMSRDTGELFFGEGSRLTVL.

The V and J genes are TRBV19 and TRBJ2-7; maybe TRBD2 (6 bases). The CDR3 length is 14 residues. Trimming removed 7 bases at V and 7 bases at J, with 20 bases between. Germline CDR1 and CDR2: LNHDA and SQIVND (reference sequence). The DNA for the CDR3 is TGTGCCAGTACCCCTCGGAGGGGATCGGGGGAGCAGTACTTC. As protein: CASTPRRGSGEQYF.

V and J are TRBV4-2 and TRBJ1-2; TRBD1 is a possible D gene (6 bases). This CDR3 has 15 amino acids. CDR1 LGHNA and CDR2 YNFKEQ come from the germline V gene. Deletions cut 0 bases from V and 5 bases from J, with 13 bases between. The CDR3 spells CASSQEQGETYGYTF. The CDR3 DNA sequence: TGTGCCAGCAGCCAAGAACAGGGCGAGACTTATGGCTACACCTTC.

J is TRBJ1-1 and V is TRBV7-7, with unresolved D. The CDR3 runs 13 residues. Germline CDR1 and CDR2: SSHAT and FNYEAQ (reference sequence). The ends were cut back, 0 bases at V and 1 base at J, with 3 bases in the middle. Here the CDR3 DNA reads TGTGCCAGCAGCTTAGCTCGGAACACTGAAGCTTTCTTT. Its translation is CASSLARNTEAFF.

The CDR3 sequence: CASSSYRTGGLYNEQFF. The CDR3 DNA is TGTGCCAGCAGTTCGTATCGGACAGGGGGCCTGTACAATGAGCAGTTCTTC. This chain uses TRBV27 with TRBJ2-1, with 11 bases identical to TRBD1. CDR3 length: 17 residues. V shed 4 bases and J 4 bases; nucleotides not matched to a gene: 9. The germline gives CDR1 MNHEY, CDR2 SMNVEV (reference sequence).

This rearrangement joins TRBV11-2 to TRBJ2-5; D is perhaps TRBD1 (6 bases). Matching the DNA end better, TRBJ2-7 makes the J call doubtful. The germline CDR1 and CDR2 sequences are SGHAT and FQNNGV. The CDR3 runs 13 residues. CDR3 DNA: TGTGCCAGCAGCTTAATCCCAGGGGTCGAGCAGTACTTC. Its protein is CASSLIPGVEQYF.

The V gene is TRBV25-1, the J gene TRBJ1-5; the D gene is possibly TRBD1 (5 bases). Germline assignment: CDR1 MGHDK and CDR2 SYGVNS. This CDR3 contains 16 residues. V dropped 4 bases and J dropped 2 bases, with 15 bases sitting between them. CDR3 in amino acids: CASSGGASQGNQPQHF. DNA for the CDR3: TGTGCCAGCAGTGGTGGGGCCTCCCAGGGCAATCAGCCCCAGCATTTT.